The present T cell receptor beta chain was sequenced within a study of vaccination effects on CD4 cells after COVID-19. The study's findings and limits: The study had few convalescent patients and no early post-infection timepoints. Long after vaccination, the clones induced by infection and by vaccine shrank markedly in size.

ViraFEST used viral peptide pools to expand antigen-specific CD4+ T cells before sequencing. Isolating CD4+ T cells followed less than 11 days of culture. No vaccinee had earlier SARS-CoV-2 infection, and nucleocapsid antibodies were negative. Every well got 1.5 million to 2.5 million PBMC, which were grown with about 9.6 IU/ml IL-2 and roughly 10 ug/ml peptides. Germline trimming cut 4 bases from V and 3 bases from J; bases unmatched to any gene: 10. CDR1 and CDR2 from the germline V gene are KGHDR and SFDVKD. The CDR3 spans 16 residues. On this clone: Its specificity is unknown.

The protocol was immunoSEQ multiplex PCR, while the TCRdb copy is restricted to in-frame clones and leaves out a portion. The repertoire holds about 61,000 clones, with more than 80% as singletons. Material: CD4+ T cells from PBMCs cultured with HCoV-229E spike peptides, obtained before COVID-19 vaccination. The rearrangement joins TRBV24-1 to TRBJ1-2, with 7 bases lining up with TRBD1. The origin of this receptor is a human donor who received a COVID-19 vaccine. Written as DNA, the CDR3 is TGTGCCACCAGTGACGCCGGACAAGGGGGCGACTATGGCTACACCTTC. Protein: CATSDAGQGGDYGYTF.